The rows below give T cell receptor beta chains drawn from one sample of a study of T-cell memory formation after mild COVID-19. TCRdb redid the calling of the 5' RACE reads with MiXCR, one entry per CDR3 protein. The top ten hold about 8.7% of the sample, which has fewer than 450,000 distinct CDR3 sequences, 24% seen once. Specimen: PBMCs or a T cell subset sorted from them (not recorded which). The receptors were gathered from an adult woman who had mild COVID-19 (a few samples of this study predate the infection). Cell type and time point are not known. Both conserved end residues are part of each CDR3. A D gene is named only where the DNA matches it firmly. A row's size may be missing; if present it is once, few, many or a size class.

CDR3nt,CDR3aa,v_gene,d_gene,j_gene,abundance
TGTGCCAGCAGTGAAGCGGGAGTGAACGAGCAGTACTTC,CASSEAGVNEQYF,TRBV27,TRBD2,TRBJ2-7,NA
TGTGCCTGGAGTGTAAGCGGGCTTGAGCAGTACTTC,CAWSVSGLEQYF,TRBV30,NA,TRBJ2-7,NA
TGTGCCAGCAGCCAAGGTCCCAGGGCTTACGAGCAGTACTTC,CASSQGPRAYEQYF,TRBV3-1,NA,TRBJ2-7,NA
TGTGCCAGCAGTCCCAGGGGGCTCCAGCCCCAGCATTTT,CASSPRGLQPQHF,TRBV27,TRBD1,TRBJ1-5,NA
TGCAGCGTTGAGGACAACGCAGCGAACACCGGGGAGCTGTTTTTT,CSVEDNAANTGELFF,TRBV29-1,NA,TRBJ2-2,NA
TGTGCCAGCAGCCCCTCGCCCACAATGAACACTGAAGCTTTCTTT,CASSPSPTMNTEAFF,TRBV7-2,NA,TRBJ1-1,few
TGTGCCAGCAGTGACACAGGGGGCCAGGAATTGGGCCCCATCTACGAGCAGTACTTC,CASSDTGGQELGPIYEQYF,TRBV2,TRBD1,TRBJ2-7,NA
TGTGCCATCGCGGCGAACCAAGAGACCCAGTACTTC,CAIAANQETQYF,TRBV10-3,NA,TRBJ2-5,few
TGTGCCAGCAGCCACGTAGTTGCCGGGGAGCTGTTTTTT,CASSHVVAGELFF,TRBV7-9,NA,TRBJ2-2,few
TGCGCCAGCAGCCAAGGACCCTCTGGGGCCAACGTCCTGACTTTC,CASSQGPSGANVLTF,TRBV4-3,NA,TRBJ2-6,NA
TGTGCCAGCAGCCAGCCGGGACAGGGATTCTACGAGCAGTACTTC,CASSQPGQGFYEQYF,TRBV4-2,TRBD1,TRBJ2-7,NA
TGTGCCAGCAGTTACCCCGGTGAGCAGTTCTTC,CASSYPGEQFF,TRBV6-5,NA,TRBJ2-1,few
TGTGCCAGCAGCCAACCACAAATAGCCAAAAACATTCAGTACTTC,CASSQPQIAKNIQYF,TRBV14,NA,TRBJ2-4,NA
TGTGCCAGCAGTCCTGACCCGGGACAAAGGATTGGAAACACCATATATTTT,CASSPDPGQRIGNTIYF,TRBV6-5,NA,TRBJ1-3,NA
TGTGCCAGCAGCCAAGATCCCGGACCGAGTACGCAGTATTTT,CASSQDPGPSTQYF,TRBV4-2,NA,TRBJ2-3,NA
TGTGCCAGCAGCTCTCCGGCGGGGGGGTGGAAAGAGACCCAGTACTTC,CASSSPAGGWKETQYF,TRBV11-2,TRBD2,TRBJ2-5,NA
TGTGCCAGCAGCACGGACATCATGAACACTGAAGCTTTCTTT,CASSTDIMNTEAFF,TRBV3-1,NA,TRBJ1-1,NA
TGTGCCAGCAGCTTCCTACAGGGTGAGAATGAGCAGTTCTTC,CASSFLQGENEQFF,TRBV5-4,NA,TRBJ2-1,NA
TGTGCCAGCAGGAAGGGACAGGGGTACAATGAGCAGTTCTTC,CASRKGQGYNEQFF,TRBV5-5,TRBD1,TRBJ2-1,many
TGTGCCACCCGGGGGTGGATGAACACTGAAGCTTTCTTT,CATRGWMNTEAFF,TRBV7-9,NA,TRBJ1-1,NA
TGCAGTGCTATGGTTCGCGGGGCAACTAAGCACGGGGAGCTGTTTTTT,CSAMVRGATKHGELFF,TRBV20-1,NA,TRBJ2-2,NA
TGTGCCAGCAGCTTACCTTCCAACACAGATACGCAGTATTTT,CASSLPSNTDTQYF,TRBV13,NA,TRBJ2-3,once
TGTGCCACCAGCTTTCGGGACCCAGACATTCAGTACTTC,CATSFRDPDIQYF,TRBV15,NA,TRBJ2-4,few
TGTGCCAGCAGCTGGGCGGAGACCCAGTACTTC,CASSWAETQYF,TRBV11-2,NA,TRBJ2-5,few
TGTGCCATCAGCCCCCTAGCGGGAGGAGATACGCAGTATTTT,CAISPLAGGDTQYF,TRBV10-3,TRBD2,TRBJ2-3,few
TGTGCCAGCAGCCTGGGAGCGTACGGGGGTTACACAGATACGCAGTATTTT,CASSLGAYGGYTDTQYF,TRBV7-9,NA,TRBJ2-3,NA
TGTGCCAGCAGTGACGGGACAGGGGGCTCGGGGACCGGGGAGCTGTTTTTT,CASSDGTGGSGTGELFF,TRBV6-4,TRBD1,TRBJ2-2,NA
TGTGCCACCTCGGGGCGGGGGTATGAAAAACTGTTTTTT,CATSGRGYEKLFF,TRBV19,NA,TRBJ1-4,few
TGTGCCAGCAGTTCAATCGGGGGGGCGGCAGATACGCAGTATTTT,CASSSIGGAADTQYF,TRBV12-3/TRBV12-4,TRBD2,TRBJ2-3,many
TGTGCCAGCAGCTTAGGGGATTGGGCCTTACTCTACGAGCAGTACTTC,CASSLGDWALLYEQYF,TRBV7-2,NA,TRBJ2-7,few
TGTGCCAGCAGTGCGCTTCAAGTAGTAACGTACGAGCAGTACTTC,CASSALQVVTYEQYF,TRBV2,NA,TRBJ2-7,NA
TGCGCCAGCAGCTCATACGGGACTAGCGGGGGGGCCCACGAGCAGTACTTC,CASSSYGTSGGAHEQYF,TRBV5-1,TRBD2,TRBJ2-7,NA
TGTGCCAGCAACTTACAGGGACGGTCCTATGGCTACACCTTC,CASNLQGRSYGYTF,TRBV6-2/TRBV6-3,NA,TRBJ1-2,NA
TGCAGCGTGGGGACAGGGGGCAAGCGAGCTGAAGCTTTCTTT,CSVGTGGKRAEAFF,TRBV29-1,TRBD1,TRBJ1-1,few
TGTGCCAGCAGCCAAGCGGGAGAAGAAGCCTACAATGAGCAGTTCTTC,CASSQAGEEAYNEQFF,TRBV13,TRBD2,TRBJ2-1,NA
TGTGCCAGCAGTACTGGACTCCGAATTGGCGAGCAGTACTTC,CASSTGLRIGEQYF,TRBV11-2,NA,TRBJ2-7,NA